This T cell receptor beta chain originates from a study of T-cell reconstitution after alpha-beta-depleted transplantation in children. Findings and limits, study-wide: High day-60 TCRbeta diversity in some patients came from surviving recipient T cells and thymic progenitors. One year after transplant, T-cell counts and diversity came mostly from newly produced T cells. It was reported that alpha-beta T cells came from several hundred expanded graft clones (about two months after transplant).

The TCRbeta library was prepared with unique molecular identifiers. TCRdb re-analysed the PCR reads in MiXCR, keeping a single row per CDR3 protein. Among 200,000 or so distinct CDR3 sequences, roughly 7.1% were seen once, and the ten largest hold around 5%. This clonotype has ten or more counts. Its antigen is currently unknown. The ends were cut back, 6 bases at V and 4 bases at J, with 13 bases in the middle. The CDR3 totals 14 residues. The sample in question was PBMCs, obtained before TCRalphabeta/CD19-depleted stem cell transplant. This receptor was obtained from a boy younger than 10 with acute lymphoblastic leukemia, due to receive a stem cell transplant. The chain recombines TRBV12-3 or TRBV12-4 with TRBJ1-5, with a tentative D call TRBD1 (6 bases). The CDR3 is CASSPGQINQPQHF. Written as DNA, the CDR3 is TGTGCCAGCAGCCCTGGACAGATAAATCAGCCCCAGCATTTT.